This TCR beta chain was found in a study of beta chain features in type 1 diabetes. Expressed TCRB transcripts were sequenced because the entire RNA isolate underwent reverse transcription. The method was immunoSEQ multiplex PCR; TCRdb's version includes in-frame clones alone and lacks a portion of them. The data hold 350,000 to 450,000 clones, with around 15% observed a single time. This CDR3 is built from 14 residues. CDR1 is SGHRS and CDR2 is YFSETQ in the germline V gene. Trimming took 7 bases from V and 8 from J; bases not matched to a gene: 10. This clone was counted a few times. This clonotype originated in a woman aged 18-29 years in good health. This chain uses TRBV5-1 with TRBJ2-1; 9 nucleotides match TRBD2. Sequenced: naive CD4+ T cells from blood. The CDR3 here is CASGPGGRAHEQFF. CDR3 bases: TGCGCCAGCGGCCCCGGCGGGAGGGCCCATGAGCAGTTCTTC.